The clone carrying this T cell receptor (beta chain) was seen many times. Its target is not known. The germline gene is not matched at one end of the junction; a read error may be the cause. The data are from a study of regulatory T cells in long-lasting Graves disease. On the study more broadly: Duration of antithyroid drug therapy among newly diagnosed Graves' patients was under 3 months. Study-level findings and limits: TRBV28 was favored in persistent disease, as were TRBJ1-2 and TRBJ2-5.

Germline V gene data show CDR1 as SGHRS and CDR2 as YFSETQ. There are 14 residues in the CDR3. As to time point: newly diagnosed GD, antithyroid drugs for less than 3 months. The TCR library used RNA extracted from PBMCs. A volume of about 9.9 milliliters of peripheral blood was collected in EDTA tubes. Construction of TCR beta libraries relied on iRepertoire HTBI primers and on Arm-PCR targeting CDR3 regions. TCRdb reprocessed the multiplex PCR reads with MiXCR, giving one entry per CDR3 protein. The data show fewer than 650,000 distinct CDR3 sequences, 15% to 20% seen once. The same sample was also used in a study of T cells in Graves' hyperthyroidism and ophthalmopathy.

The starting material was peripheral blood mononuclear cells (PBMCs), obtained at new diagnosis, from a patient treated with antithyroid drugs. The genes are TRBV5-1 and TRBJ1-1, with 7 bases matching TRBD1. This receptor was taken from a man aged 18 to 30 with Graves disease. DNA for the CDR3: TGTGCCAGCAGCCTAACAGGGGCGGACACTGAAGCTTTCTTT. It is translated as CASSLTGADTEAFF. Full variable domain (missing parts from reference TRBV5-1 and TRBJ1-1): KAGVTQTPRYLIKTRGQQVTLSCSPISGHRSVSWYQQTPGQGLQFLFEYFSETQRNKGNFPGRFSGRQFSNSRSEMNVSTLELGDSALYLCASSLTGADTEAFFGQGTRLTVV.